This T cell receptor beta chain was sequenced in a study of T cell responses to AZD1222 COVID-19 vaccine. About the study: Analyses pooled second doses at about 4 or about 12 weeks.

On this clone itself: The target antigen is unknown.

Notes on the study in general: The study found Spike-specific TCR breadth and depth rose after two AZD1222 doses. Of spike-specific TCRs, nearly half reportedly target regions left unmutated in variants. Donors were largely white British and mainly female; clonal diversity was possibly underestimated.

Sequencing used immunoSEQ multiplex PCR; TCRdb keeps in-frame clones, though not all of them. This table has about 86,000 clones, approximately 89% appearing once. This CDR3 has 14 amino acids. Germline assignment: CDR1 KGHSH and CDR2 LQKENI. The junction had 5 bases not matched to a gene; V was cut back by 4 bases and J by 2 bases. The chain links TRBV18 to TRBJ2-7; TRBD1 matches 7 bases. The receptor's source is an adult in good health. The specimen comprised peripheral blood, sampled on day 0 of AZD1222 vaccination. CDR3 in DNA: TGTGCCAGCTCACGAGGACAGGAAACCTACGAGCAGTACTTC. It specifies CASSRGQETYEQYF.